The clone carrying this T cell receptor (beta chain) was detected once. The target antigen is unknown. Germline-derived CDR1 and CDR2 are SGHNT and YYREEE (reference sequence). V lost 5 bases, J lost 4 bases, and 15 bases stayed unmatched. The CDR3 extends over 18 amino acids. This specimen belongs to a study of T cell responses to AZD1222 COVID-19 vaccine. Overall study findings and caveats: It should be noted that donors were predominantly white British and more often female, and clonal diversity was possibly underestimated.

Using immunoSEQ multiplex PCR, the repertoire was profiled, and TCRdb retains in-frame clones only, with some absent. The sample lists approximately 150,000 clones; approximately 90% were seen once. The sample here was peripheral blood, taken on day 0 of AZD1222 vaccination. The receptor's source is an adult in good health. This rearrangement joins TRBV5-4 to TRBJ2-5; 12 bases align to TRBD2. The CDR3 reads CASSSRLAGAGSGETQYF. The CDR3 nucleotides are TGTGCCAGCAGTTCTCGACTAGCGGGAGCAGGTAGTGGAGAGACCCAGTACTTC. Complete variable domain (other parts from reference TRBV5-4 and TRBJ2-5): ETGVTQSPTHLIKTRGQQVTLRCSSQSGHNTVSWYQQALGQGPQFIFQYYREEENGRGNFPPRFSGLQFPNYSSELNVNALELDDSALYLCASSSRLAGAGSGETQYFGPGTRLLVL.